This T cell receptor (beta chain) was recorded in a study of response to subunit inactivated influenza vaccine. Study results and limitations: Every seasonal influenza vaccination brings in few new T cells, the authors suggested.

This clonotype was seen a handful of times. Antigen specificity is unknown. The CDR3 loop spans 15 amino acids. The ends were cut back, 8 bases at V and 0 bases at J, with 11 bases in the middle. TCRdb processed the RT-PCR reads anew with MiXCR; each CDR3 protein has one entry. The profile shows roughly 500,000 distinct CDR3 sequences, around 25% of them singletons. The chain couples TRBV12-3 or TRBV12-4 to TRBJ2-6; D is possibly TRBD1 or TRBD2 (5 bases each). The specimen was CD4+ T cells sorted from PBMCs, collected about 5 days after vaccination. The clonotype was recovered from a man between 50 and 59 years old who received an inactivated influenza vaccine. The CDR3 loop is CASARGPSGANVLTF. The CDR3, as DNA: TGTGCCAGCGCCCGGGGCCCCTCTGGGGCCAACGTCCTGACTTTC.